The 32 T cell receptor beta chains below come from one sample, sequenced in a study of blood T cells in healthy people across ages. Through a sample-barcoded 5' primer and a J-beta primer mix, a second PCR was run for about 6 to 11 cycles. TCRdb re-called the 5' RACE reads with MiXCR, one entry per CDR3 protein. The repertoire has under 1,100,000 distinct CDR3 sequences, 20% to 25% of them found once; the top ten carry less than 0.75%. The sample also formed part of further work on T cells of mothers and their children.

The sequenced material came from blood. The receptors shown here come from a girl aged 2-10 years in good health.

Points on this clonotype: One junction end disagrees with the germline gene, perhaps due to a read error. Here the CDR3 DNA reads TGTGCCAGCAGTGTAGGGGCGGGCGAGCAGTGCTTC. As protein: CASSVGAGEQCF. The V and J genes are TRBV14 and TRBJ2-7; D is tentatively TRBD1 or TRBD2 (5 bases each). The germline CDR1 and CDR2 sequences are SGHDN and FVKESK. The CDR3 spans 12 residues.

This clonotype was observed a handful of times. The chain combines TRBV28 with TRBJ2-5; tentative D call: TRBD2 (5 bases). CDR3 length equals 14 residues. Germline loops: CDR1 MDHEN, CDR2 SYDVKM. Trimming removed 1 base from V and 3 bases from J, with 9 bases in between. CDR3 region: CASSLYGGKETQYF. DNA of the CDR3: TGTGCCAGCAGTTTATATGGAGGCAAAGAGACCCAGTACTTC. Supplemented by reference TRBV28 and TRBJ2-5, the full variable domain reads DVKVTQSSRYLVKRTGEKVFLECVQDMDHENMFWYRQDPGLGLRLIYFSYDVKMKEKGDIPEGYSVSREKKERFSLILESASTNQTSMYLCASSLYGGKETQYFGPGTRLLVL.

This clonotype was recorded a few times. The chain links TRBV7-8 to TRBJ2-4; perhaps D is TRBD1 or TRBD2 (5 bases each). Germline assignment: CDR1 SGHVS and CDR2 FQNEAQ. CDR3 length: 16 residues. V was cut by 1 base and J by 5 bases, with 15 bases left in between. The CDR3 loop is CASSLVGGGSQNIQYF. CDR3 sequence (DNA): TGTGCCAGCAGCTTAGTTGGTGGGGGATCTCAAAACATTCAGTACTTC.

In this sample, this clonotype turned up a few times. The rearrangement links TRBV7-2 to TRBJ1-1; D is perhaps TRBD1 (5 bases). Trimming stripped 7 bases from V and 5 bases from J, with 14 bases between. CDR1 SGHTA and CDR2 FQGNSA come from the germline V gene. The CDR3 is 13 amino acids. The CDR3 region has the DNA TGTGCCAGCACCCTTACCCAGGGAACTGAAGCTTTCTTT. It is translated as CASTLTQGTEAFF. Filled out from reference TRBV7-2 and TRBJ1-1, the complete variable domain reads GAGVSQSPSNKVTEKGKDVELRCDPISGHTALYWYRQSLGQGLEFLIYFQGNSAPDKSGLPSDRFSAERTGGSVSTLTIQRTQQEDSAVYLCASTLTQGTEAFFGQGTRLTVV.

This clonotype occurred once. The chain is built from TRBV6-1 and TRBJ2-2, with unresolved D. The CDR3 is 13 residues long. The germline V and J ends were trimmed by 7 bases and 6 bases, with 12 bases remaining between them. In germline, CDR1 is MNHNS, CDR2 SASEGT. The CDR3 DNA is TGTGCCAGCAATTTCGAAGGGTCCGGGGAGCTGTTTTTT. It codes for CASNFEGSGELFF.

The genes are TRBV21-1 and TRBJ1-5. TRBV21-1 is listed as a pseudogene. The CDR3 sequence is 14 residues long. The CDR3 bases are TGTGCCAGCAAGCGAATCTTTTTGGATCAGCCCCAGCATTTT. It codes for CASKRIFLDQPQHF.

CDR3 residues: CSAFRGQGTYEQYF. In DNA form, the CDR3 reads TGCAGTGCTTTTCGCGGACAGGGGACCTACGAGCAGTACTTC. The V gene is TRBV20-1, the J gene TRBJ2-7, with 9 bases that match TRBD1. CDR3 length: 14 residues. Germline CDR1 reads DFQATT; CDR2 reads SNEGSKA (reference sequence). V shed 5 bases, J shed 2 bases, and the junction held 7 bases outside the gene matches.

V usage is TRBV5-6 and J usage is TRBJ1-6; no clear D. Per the germline V gene, CDR1 is SGHDT and CDR2 is YYEEEE. Between the trimmed V and J ends, which lost 1 base and 7 bases, there was a span of 9 bases. The CDR3 covers 14 residues. The CDR3 bases are TGTGCCAGCAGCTTGAACGGAGAGAATTCACCCCTCCACTTT. This encodes CASSLNGENSPLHF.

This clonotype was counted only a few times. The chain recombines TRBV7-9 with TRBJ2-7; no clear D gene. In germline, CDR1 is SEHNR, CDR2 FQNEAQ (reference sequence). CDR3 length equals 15 residues. The V end was cut by 1 base, the J end by 0 bases, with 10 bases between. The chain's CDR3 is CASSLVAANSYEQYF. CDR3 nucleotides: TGTGCCAGCAGCTTAGTTGCTGCTAACTCCTACGAGCAGTACTTC.

V usage is TRBV13 and J usage is TRBJ2-7; 9 nucleotides agree with TRBD1. The DNA matches TRBJ2-5 better at its end, which makes the J call doubtful. The CDR3 totals 17 residues. From germline, CDR1 is PRHDT and CDR2 FYEKMQ (reference sequence). The CDR3 nucleotides read TGTGCCAGCAGCTTAACTCTCCGGGACAGGGCCGGCGAGACCCAGTACTTC. Encoded protein: CASSLTLRDRAGETQYF.

The rearrangement links TRBV6-6 to TRBJ1-5; perhaps TRBD1 as D (5 bases). The CDR3 is 14 residues long. V lost 8 bases to trimming and J lost 1 base, with 12 bases between them. CDR1 MNHNY and CDR2 SVGAGI come from the germline V gene (reference sequence). The CDR3 sequence is CASVWEGSNQPQHF. The DNA of the CDR3 is TGTGCCAGCGTCTGGGAGGGGAGCAATCAGCCCCAGCATTTT.

This clonotype was recorded a few times. The V call is TRBV6-6, the J call TRBJ1-5; possibly TRBD1 for D (6 bases). Trimming removed 3 bases at V and 1 base at J, with 10 bases between. The CDR3 consists of 15 residues. Germline loops: CDR1 MNHNY, CDR2 SVGAGI (reference sequence). For the CDR3, the DNA is TGTGCCAGCAGTTATATAGGGGGGAGCAATCAGCCCCAGCATTTT. It encodes CASSYIGGSNQPQHF.

CDR3 region: CASSTGQGIYEQYF. In nucleotides, the CDR3 is TGCGCCAGCAGTACGGGACAGGGGATCTACGAGCAGTACTTC. V gene TRBV5-1 combines with J gene TRBJ2-7; 10 bases are a match to TRBD1. J gave up 3 bases and V 5 bases, and 5 bases lay outside the gene matches. The CDR3 sequence is 14 residues long. Germline assignment: CDR1 SGHRS and CDR2 YFSETQ. The full variable domain, rest sourced from reference TRBV5-1 and TRBJ2-7, is KAGVTQTPRYLIKTRGQQVTLSCSPISGHRSVSWYQQTPGQGLQFLFEYFSETQRNKGNFPGRFSGRQFSNSRSEMNVSTLELGDSALYLCASSTGQGIYEQYFGPGTRLTVT.

V usage is TRBV4-2 and J usage is TRBJ2-3, with TRBD1 as a possible D gene (5 bases). V shed 0 bases and J shed 11 bases, with 18 bases lying between them. Germline V gives CDR1 LGHNA, CDR2 YNFKEQ. The CDR3 is 15 amino acids. CDR3 residues: CASSQENDPGQGQYF. The CDR3 bases are TGTGCCAGCAGCCAAGAGAACGACCCAGGCCAGGGGCAGTATTTT.

As for this clonotype: The junction departs from germline at one end; a sequencing error may be responsible. This rearrangement joins TRBV11-2 to TRBJ1-2; a weak D match, TRBD1 (5 bases). Germline assignment: CDR1 SGHAT and CDR2 FQNNGV. This CDR3 is built from 15 residues. The CDR3 protein is CASSLEQATPYGYTF. CDR3 DNA: TGTGCCAGCAGCCTAGAACAGGCGACCCCTTATGGCTACACCTTC.

This clonotype has just a few counts. The CDR3 region has the DNA TGTGCCAGCAGTTCGCCCACTGTCGGGAACACTGAAGCTTTCTTT. Its protein is CASSSPTVGNTEAFF. V is TRBV6-5 and J is TRBJ1-1; D unclear. This CDR3 spans 15 amino acids. Germline V gene lookup returns CDR1 MNHEY and CDR2 SVGAGI. V lost 4 bases and J 1 base, leaving 13 bases between the germline ends.

A single count supports this clonotype. The V and J genes are TRBV6-2 or TRBV6-3 and TRBJ2-7, with D possibly matching TRBD2 (6 bases). V lost 6 bases and J 0 bases, leaving 18 bases between the germline ends. CDR3 length: 16 amino acids. Germline CDR1 MNHEY, CDR2 SVGEGT. CDR3 DNA: TGTGCCAGCAGCCACCCTGGTGTGGGGGGCTCCTACGAGCAGTACTTC. Amino acid sequence: CASSHPGVGGSYEQYF.

This clonotype occurred once. The rearrangement links TRBV6-5 to TRBJ2-5, with 10 nucleotides matching TRBD2. The assigned J gene may be wrong: the sequence end matches TRBJ2-1 better. CDR1 and CDR2 from the germline V gene are MNHEY and SVGAGI. The CDR3 sequence is 16 residues long. DNA for the CDR3: TGTGCCAGCAGTTATAATCGGCTAGCGGGAGTTAATGAGCAGTTCTTC. Its translation: CASSYNRLAGVNEQFF.

V gene TRBV4-1 combines with J gene TRBJ2-3, with TRBD2 matching 10 bases. The CDR3 is made up of 16 amino acids. V shed 5 bases, J shed 1 base, and the junction held 6 bases outside the gene matches. From germline, CDR1 is MGHRA and CDR2 YSYEKL. The CDR3 nucleotides are TGCGCCAGCAGCTCGACCGGGACTAGCGGCACAGATACGCAGTATTTT. Protein: CASSSTGTSGTDTQYF.

This chain connects TRBV12-3 or TRBV12-4 to TRBJ2-3; the match to TRBD2 covers 8 bases. The CDR3 length is 15 residues. The V segment lost 7 bases and the J segment 2 bases; nucleotides outside the gene matches: 8. The CDR3 region is CASTPGGGPTDTQYF. CDR3 in DNA: TGTGCCAGCACTCCCGGGGGGGGTCCCACAGATACGCAGTATTTT.

The CDR3 spells CSAAGTSYNEQYF. The CDR3 nucleotides are TGCAGTGCTGCCGGGACTAGTTACAACGAGCAGTACTTC. The chain carries TRBV20-1 and TRBJ2-7; 8 bases map to TRBD2. CDR3 size: 13 residues. V lost 5 bases, J lost 5 bases, and 8 bases stayed unmatched. Germline loops: CDR1 DFQATT, CDR2 SNEGSKA (reference sequence).

This clonotype was found a few times. The V gene is TRBV4-1, the J gene TRBJ2-5, with D uncertain. The DNA matches TRBJ2-1 better at its end, which makes the J call doubtful. CDR1 and CDR2 (germline): MGHRA, YSYEKL. This CDR3 spans 12 amino acids. CDR3 amino acids: CASSSEQNEQFF. CDR3 DNA sequence: TGCGCCAGCAGCTCTGAGCAGAATGAGCAGTTCTTC.

The CDR3 here is CASSQVWADQPQHF. The CDR3 region has the DNA TGTGCCAGCAGCCAAGTTTGGGCCGATCAGCCCCAGCATTTT. The chain has TRBV3-1 and TRBJ1-5; the D is unclear. Germline assignment: CDR1 LGHDT and CDR2 YNNKEL (reference sequence). The CDR3 contains 14 residues. V was pared by 1 base and J by 5 bases, with 9 bases between.

The V gene is TRBV6-5, the J gene TRBJ2-7, with no clear D. CDR1 MNHEY and CDR2 SVGAGI come from the germline V gene. V gave up 3 bases and J gave up 1 base, with 10 bases separating them. CDR3 size: 14 residues. In DNA form, the CDR3 reads TGTGCCAGCAGTTATTCTACACGATCCTACGAGCAGTACTTC. It translates to CASSYSTRSYEQYF.

The CDR3 sequence: CASSFSASETQYF. The CDR3 coding sequence is TGTGCCAGCAGCTTTTCAGCTAGTGAGACCCAGTACTTC. The chain has TRBV7-3 and TRBJ2-5; no firm D call. Germline lookup yields CDR1 SGHTA and CDR2 FQGTGA. CDR3 length: 13 amino acids. V was pared by 3 bases and J by 5 bases, with 10 bases between. The variable domain in full, with the rest retrieved from reference TRBV7-3 and TRBJ2-5, is GAGVSQTPSNKVTEKGKYVELRCDPISGHTALYWYRQSLGQGPEFLIYFQGTGAADDSGLPNDRFFAVRPEGSVSTLKIQRTERGDSAVYLCASSFSASETQYFGPGTRLLVL.

There are a few counts of this clonotype. The chain recombines TRBV6-4 with TRBJ2-1, with no clear D. CDR3 size: 15 residues. Between the trimmed V and J ends, which lost 4 bases and 3 bases, there was a span of 13 bases. Per germline, CDR1 MRHNA and CDR2 SNTAGT. For the CDR3, the DNA is TGTGCCAGCAGTGCCGATTCGTCGGGCTACAATGAGCAGTTCTTC. Encoded protein: CASSADSSGYNEQFF.

The rearrangement joins TRBV10-3 to TRBJ2-5, with TRBD2 matching 10 bases. Looked up from germline, CDR1 is ENHRY and CDR2 is SYGVKD. There are 15 residues in the CDR3. Trimming at V came to 2 bases and at J to 4 bases, leaving 4 bases not matched to a gene. The DNA for the CDR3 is TGTGCCATCAGTGAGGCTAGCGGGAGTGGAGAGACCCAGTACTTC. This codes for CAISEASGSGETQYF.

The V call is TRBV12-3 or TRBV12-4, the J call TRBJ2-1; 9 bases agree with TRBD2. The J call is uncertain, as TRBJ2-5 better fits the DNA end. The CDR3 length is 13 residues. CDR3 in DNA: TGTGCCAGTACCGGACTAGCGTATGAGACCCAGTACTTC. Translated, it gives CASTGLAYETQYF.

V gene TRBV2 combines with J gene TRBJ2-3; tentatively, D is TRBD2 (6 bases). CDR3 size: 17 residues. V lost 10 bases and J 4 bases, leaving 27 bases between the germline ends. Germline V lookup: CDR1 SNHLY, CDR2 FYNNEI. CDR3 DNA: TGTGCCACCAGCAAAGTGGGACGTACCCGCGGGGCAGATACGCAGTATTTT. This sequence encodes CATSKVGRTRGADTQYF. Full variable domain (rest looked up from reference TRBV2 and TRBJ2-3): EPEVTQTPSHQVTQMGQEVILRCVPISNHLYFYWYRQILGQKVEFLVSFYNNEISEKSEIFDDQFSVERPDGSNFTLKIRSTKLEDSAMYFCATSKVGRTRGADTQYFGPGTRLTVL.

This clonotype appeared a few times. The V and J genes are TRBV10-2 and TRBJ1-4; 7 bases match TRBD1. The V segment lost 10 bases and the J segment 7 bases; nucleotides outside the gene matches: 6. This CDR3 spans 12 amino acids. Germline CDR1 WSHSY, CDR2 SAAADI. The CDR3 is CATRDSGEKLFF. The CDR3 coding sequence is TGCGCCACCCGGGACAGTGGTGAAAAACTGTTTTTT.

The gene calls are TRBV9 and TRBJ2-7; maybe TRBD1 (5 bases). This CDR3 comprises 15 residues. Germline CDR1 and CDR2: SGDLS and YYNGEE. V shed 0 bases and J shed 3 bases, with 13 bases lying between them. The CDR3 DNA sequence: TGTGCCAGCAGCGTAGGGGGCGACATTGTCTACGAGCAGTACTTC. Encoded protein: CASSVGGDIVYEQYF.

The genes are TRBV10-3 and TRBJ2-5, with D unclear. The CDR3 length is 12 residues. The germline V gene encodes CDR1 ENHRY and CDR2 SYGVKD. The V gene lost 4 bases and the J gene lost 5 bases, with 8 bases spanning the gap. The DNA for the CDR3 is TGTGCCATCAGTGGACTCCCGGAGACCCAGTACTTC. Protein product: CAISGLPETQYF.